The TCR beta chain described here comes from a study of T cells after yellow fever vaccination. Study in general: Preparation of fractions with low cell numbers was performed using SMART-Seq v4 Ultra Low Input. Study-level findings and limits: Abundant clonotypes (contaminants from the bulk population) could be present in FACS-sorted repertoires.

This clonotype was recorded a few times. What it recognizes is unknown. A universal primer site and UMIs were added as TCR cDNA was made by 5'RACE template switching. TCRdb independently ran MiXCR on the 5' RACE reads; one entry per CDR3 protein. The table has 620,000 or so distinct CDR3 sequences, more than 9% seen once. The CDR3 totals 15 residues. CDR1 KGHSH and CDR2 LQKENI come from the germline V gene. Trimming cost V 3 bases and J 2 bases; bases outside gene matches: 3. Here the sequenced sample was PBMCs, taken on the day of the yellow fever booster vaccination. The rearrangement joins TRBV18 to TRBJ2-1; 8 bases are a match to TRBD2. This receptor was obtained from a man aged 25-45 years who received the YFV17D yellow fever vaccine. The CDR3 spells CASSPKREPYNEQFF. For the CDR3, the DNA is TGTGCCAGCTCACCTAAGCGGGAGCCCTACAATGAGCAGTTCTTC.